Listed here are 18 T cell receptor beta chains from one sample, sequenced in a study of shared clonotypes between healthy human individuals. Produced via immunoSEQ multiplex PCR; TCRdb's table is partial and in-frame only. The table shows more than 900,000 clones, with 70% to 80% occurring only once. The sequenced sample was memory CD4+ T cells from PBMCs. Sample subset: CD45RA-negative fraction. The receptors here all came from a man between 18 and 29 years old in good health. Some clones in this sample may be carry-over from other donors' samples.

J is TRBJ2-1 and V is TRBV11-2; D possibly corresponds to TRBD2 (6 bases). There are 15 residues in the CDR3. V lost 0 bases and J lost 3, with 9 bases in between. Germline V gene sequence: CDR1 SGHAT, CDR2 FQNNGV. The CDR3 DNA reads as TGTGCCAGCAGCTTAGATCGGGGACTCTACAATGAGCAGTTCTTC. Protein product: CASSLDRGLYNEQFF.

This clone was recorded a few times. This rearrangement joins TRBV27 to TRBJ2-7, with 7 bases lining up with TRBD2. Germline V gene sequence: CDR1 MNHEY, CDR2 SMNVEV (reference sequence). CDR3 length: 16 residues. J was trimmed by 4 bases and V by 3 bases; bases with no gene match: 12. The CDR3: CASSFLSGAGVYEQYF. Here the CDR3 DNA reads TGTGCCAGCAGTTTTTTGAGTGGGGCGGGAGTTTACGAGCAGTACTTC.

Remarks on this clone: This probably arose from a read error, given a far larger clone one base away. The chain carries TRBV6-6 and TRBJ1-1; D gene unclear. The CDR3 is 15 amino acids. Germline loops: CDR1 MNHNY, CDR2 SVGAGI (reference sequence). The CDR3 bases are TGTGCCAGCAGTTCAACGCGGACGCCCAACACTGGAGCTTTCTTT. Protein sequence: CASSSTRTPNTGAFF.

This rearrangement joins TRBV27 to TRBJ2-2; a possible D gene is TRBD1 (6 bases). The CDR3 covers 16 residues. Trimming left V 7 bases short and J 1 base short, with 16 bases between. Germline-derived CDR1 and CDR2 are MNHEY and SMNVEV (reference sequence). The CDR3 loop reads CASTFLRQVNTGELFF. For the CDR3, the DNA is TGTGCCAGCACCTTCCTAAGACAGGTGAACACCGGGGAGCTGTTTTTT.

This clone was observed a single time. V usage is TRBV28 and J usage is TRBJ2-7, with D possibly being TRBD1 or TRBD2 (5 bases each). Germline CDR1 and CDR2: MDHEN and SYDVKM. Trimming pared 7 bases from V and 2 bases from J, leaving 18 bases between. The CDR3 has 15 residues. The CDR3, as DNA: TGTGCCAGCACCCAATCCGGGACGGCGACCTACGAGCAGTACTTC. Its translation is CASTQSGTATYEQYF.

This chain connects TRBV7-2 to TRBJ2-7; unclear D gene. This CDR3 is 13 amino acids long. The V gene lost 3 bases and the J gene lost 7 bases, with 13 bases spanning the gap. CDR1 and CDR2 (germline): SGHTA, FQGNSA. This CDR3 reads CASSFLDSGEQYF. CDR3 sequence (DNA): TGTGCCAGCAGCTTTCTCGACTCCGGGGAGCAGTACTTC.

Only a few counts were recorded for this clone. V and J are TRBV5-6 and TRBJ1-1; D is undetermined. The CDR3 sequence is 15 residues long. Trimming cost V 0 bases and J 4 bases, with 13 bases left between them. Germline V CDR1 and CDR2: SGHDT, YYEEEE. This CDR3 reads CASSLDGERSTEAFF. CDR3 sequence (DNA): TGTGCCAGCAGCTTGGACGGGGAAAGGAGCACTGAAGCTTTCTTT.

In this sample, this clone turned up a few times. This rearrangement joins TRBV5-1 to TRBJ2-1; 7 bases agree with TRBD2. The CDR3 covers 15 residues. Per germline, CDR1 SGHRS and CDR2 YFSETQ. V shed 4 bases and J 7 bases; nucleotides not matched to a gene: 11. DNA of the CDR3: TGCGCCAGCAGCCCCGACCCGGGGGGTAAGAATGAGCAGTTCTTC. Protein: CASSPDPGGKNEQFF.

This rearrangement joins TRBV5-1 to TRBJ1-2, with D possibly TRBD1 on 6 matching bases. Trimming shortened V by 5 bases and J by 6 bases, and 17 bases separated the two germline ends. This CDR3 spans 14 amino acids. Looked up from germline, CDR1 is SGHRS and CDR2 is YFSETQ. CDR3 nucleotide sequence: TGCGCCAGCAGTATTGAGGGGGTCGGTGATGGCTACACCTTC. Translation gives CASSIEGVGDGYTF. Looking up the rest from reference TRBV5-1 and TRBJ1-2 gives the full variable domain: KAGVTQTPRYLIKTRGQQVTLSCSPISGHRSVSWYQQTPGQGLQFLFEYFSETQRNKGNFPGRFSGRQFSNSRSEMNVSTLELGDSALYLCASSIEGVGDGYTFGSGTRLTVV.

The CDR3 sequence is CASNNRASYNEQFF. DNA for the CDR3: TGTGCCAGCAATAACAGAGCTTCCTACAATGAGCAGTTCTTC. This chain joins TRBV6-1 and TRBJ2-1, with D hard to call. CDR3 length equals 14 residues. Germline loops: CDR1 MNHNS, CDR2 SASEGT. The ends were cut back, 7 bases at V and 1 base at J, with 11 bases in the middle.

This sequence joins TRBV7-2 and TRBJ1-3; D ambiguous. There are 14 residues in the CDR3. Germline CDR1 is SGHTA and CDR2 is FQGNSA. Trimming took 1 base from V and 4 from J, leaving 8 bases between them. The DNA of the CDR3 is TGTGCCAGCAGCTTAGACACGCAGGGAAACACCATATATTTT. Translated: CASSLDTQGNTIYF. The full variable domain, in which reference TRBV7-2 and TRBJ1-3 provide the parts outside the CDR3, is GAGVSQSPSNKVTEKGKDVELRCDPISGHTALYWYRQSLGQGLEFLIYFQGNSAPDKSGLPSDRFSAERTGGSVSTLTIQRTQQEDSAVYLCASSLDTQGNTIYFGEGSWLTVV.

V and J are TRBV6-5 and TRBJ2-7; possibly TRBD1 or TRBD2 for D (5 bases each). The V gene's germline CDR1 is MNHEY and CDR2 SVGAGI. The CDR3 has 14 amino acids. The V and J ends lost 7 bases and 3 bases respectively, with 16 bases between them. The CDR3 region has the DNA TGTGCCAGCATCCGGGCCCGGGGCAACTACGAGCAGTACTTC. Amino acid sequence: CASIRARGNYEQYF.

The V call is TRBV12-5, the J call TRBJ2-1, with a possible D match to TRBD1 (6 bases). The CDR3 is 12 amino acids. Trimming pared 5 bases from V and 4 bases from J, leaving 6 bases between. The germline CDR1 and CDR2 sequences are LGHNT and FRNRAP. The CDR3 is CASGGQYNEQFF. CDR3 sequence (DNA): TGTGCTAGTGGTGGACAGTACAATGAGCAGTTCTTC.

The chain has TRBV18 and TRBJ1-4; 11 nucleotides align to TRBD1. V was clipped by 6 bases and J by 9 bases; unmatched bases: 6. This CDR3 comprises 14 residues. The germline V gene encodes CDR1 KGHSH and CDR2 LQKENI. The CDR3 loop reads CASSQGQGDQKLFF. CDR3 DNA sequence: TGTGCCAGCTCCCAGGGACAGGGGGATCAAAAACTGTTTTTT.

With regard to this clone: Other DNA sequences in the same sample also yield this CDR3. The rearrangement links TRBV19 to TRBJ2-7; tentative D call: TRBD2 (5 bases). The ends were cut back, 4 bases at V and 3 bases at J, with 13 bases in the middle. Germline V lookup: CDR1 LNHDA, CDR2 SQIVND (reference sequence). The CDR3 runs 14 residues. The DNA for the CDR3 is TGTGCCAGTAGTAACCGGGGTCGGGGCTACGAGCAGTACTTC. Translated: CASSNRGRGYEQYF.

The chain uses TRBV9 and TRBJ2-1, with TRBD1 matching 7 bases. The V gene's germline CDR1 is SGDLS and CDR2 YYNGEE. This CDR3 has 16 amino acids. V lost 4 bases, J lost 2 bases, and 9 bases stayed unmatched. The CDR3: CASSSHEGTAYNEQFF. CDR3 DNA: TGTGCCAGCAGCTCCCACGAGGGGACAGCCTACAATGAGCAGTTCTTC.

The CDR3 spells CASSSPGLSNEQFF. In DNA, the CDR3 is TGTGCCAGCAGCTCACCGGGACTAAGCAATGAGCAGTTCTTC. The genes are TRBV7-3 and TRBJ2-1, with 7 nucleotides matching TRBD2. This CDR3 region has 14 residues. V shed 4 bases, J shed 6 bases, and the junction held 6 bases outside the gene matches. The germline gives CDR1 SGHTA, CDR2 FQGTGA.

V gene TRBV5-4 combines with J gene TRBJ2-7, with 8 bases fitting TRBD1. Germline CDR1 reads SGHNT; CDR2 reads YYREEE (reference sequence). V shed 0 bases and J 6 bases; nucleotides not matched to a gene: 17. The CDR3 length is 18 residues. The CDR3 is CASSLGQRRTGSSGEQYF. The CDR3, as DNA: TGTGCCAGCAGCTTGGGGCAGAGGAGGACAGGGTCGTCTGGCGAGCAGTACTTC. Based on the CDR3 plus reference TRBV5-4 and TRBJ2-7, the full variable domain is ETGVTQSPTHLIKTRGQQVTLRCSSQSGHNTVSWYQQALGQGPQFIFQYYREEENGRGNFPPRFSGLQFPNYSSELNVNALELDDSALYLCASSLGQRRTGSSGEQYFGPGTRLTVT.